The source of this TCR beta chain is a study of blood T cell repertoires in COVID-19 (dated by TCRdb to the early 2020s). In the study overall: The collaborator samples originated in the United States, Italy and Spain and spanned the acute and convalescent phases of COVID-19. The material from the prospective study consisted of cDNA or gDNA derived from T cells, B-cell-depleted T cells, or PBMCs. Deeply sampled blood TCRbeta repertoires from subjects exposed to, actively infected with, or recovered from COVID-19 were included in the dataset. The repertoires were released in a freely available public database meant as a resource for research on the immune response to SARS-CoV-2. Samples came from the ongoing ImmuneRACE study (first 160 participants) plus 1,254 subjects from 6 global collaborators. Sample metadata almost always included a de-identified subject ID, COVID-19 status, age in years and sex. Where HLA class I and class II types were available, the types were taken from metadata supplied by the sample provider, not from assay-based typing.

Each collaborating institution followed its own protocols to collect whole blood in K2EDTA tubes. For TCRbeta analysis, collaborators shipped samples in one of three forms: frozen whole blood, isolated PBMCs, or DNA extracted from either of those sample types. CDR1 and CDR2, per the germline V gene (reference sequence), are LNHDA and SQIVND. Trimming removed 3 bases from V and 3 bases from J; the gene matches leave 9 bases unexplained. The CDR3 starts with the cysteine, ends with the phenylalanine, and has 16 residues. This entry keeps only the CDR3 DNA: 48 bases, framed from base 1. About this clone itself: No cognate antigen has been identified for it. No quality values exist for individual bases; no much larger clone is one base distant.

Overall study results and their limits: Clinical and demographic metadata were provided uncurated, with the amount varying by source and participant.

The immunoSEQ Assay, a bias-controlled multiplex PCR, was used to amplify TCRbeta CDR3 regions from genomic DNA. As for the authors' bioinformatics: The number of nucleated cells in each sample was estimated from the amplification of reference gene primers within the assay. To quantify the absolute abundance of each unique TCRbeta CDR3 rearrangement, sequence reads were collapsed and filtered. For each sample, productive Simpson clonality was calculated as the square root of Simpson's diversity index across productive rearrangements. Sourced from immuneACCESS, this table was stored by TCRdb with only in-frame sequences that have V and J called. A share of the clones is absent; for the studies checked, an unresolved V gene accounts for under half, and the remainder has no known explanation. V and J calls plus clone size are reproduced from that table; the DNA served to infer D and trimming. In all, the sample holds about 43,000 clones, and roughly 87% of those were seen once. Of the sample, roughly a tenth falls within the top ten clones.

The V and J segments used are TRBV19 and TRBJ2-7, with TRBD1 identical over 9 junction bases. Input material: peripheral blood. This sequence originates from a woman aged 80 or over with active COVID-19. In nucleotides, the sequence is TGTGCCAGTAGTATTACACGGACAGGGGCAAGCTACGAGCAGTACTTC. Its protein reads: CASSITRTGASYEQYF. The variable domain in full, with residues beyond the CDR3 obtained from the reference TRBV19 and TRBJ2-7 genes, is DGGITQSPKYLFRKEGQNVTLSCEQNLNHDAMYWYRQDPGQGLRLIYYSQIVNDFQKGDIAEGYSVSREKKESFPLTVTSAQKNPTAFYLCASSITRTGASYEQYFGPGTRLTVT.